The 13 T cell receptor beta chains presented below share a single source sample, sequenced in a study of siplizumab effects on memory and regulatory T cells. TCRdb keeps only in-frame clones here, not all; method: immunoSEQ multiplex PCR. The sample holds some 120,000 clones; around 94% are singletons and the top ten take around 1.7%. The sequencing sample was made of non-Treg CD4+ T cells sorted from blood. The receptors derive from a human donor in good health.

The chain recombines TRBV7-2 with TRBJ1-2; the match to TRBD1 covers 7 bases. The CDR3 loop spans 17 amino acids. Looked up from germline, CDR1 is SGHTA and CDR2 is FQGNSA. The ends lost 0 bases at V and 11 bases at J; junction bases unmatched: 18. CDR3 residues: CASSLAPLPQGINEYTF. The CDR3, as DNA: TGTGCCAGCAGCTTAGCCCCCCTCCCACAGGGGATAAATGAATACACCTTC.

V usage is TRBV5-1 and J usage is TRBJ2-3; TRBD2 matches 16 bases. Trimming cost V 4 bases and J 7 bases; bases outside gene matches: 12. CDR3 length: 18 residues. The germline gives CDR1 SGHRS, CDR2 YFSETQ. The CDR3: CASSGPGTSGRAAHTQYF. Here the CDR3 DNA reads TGCGCCAGCAGCGGACCCGGGACTAGCGGGAGGGCCGCCCATACGCAGTATTTT.

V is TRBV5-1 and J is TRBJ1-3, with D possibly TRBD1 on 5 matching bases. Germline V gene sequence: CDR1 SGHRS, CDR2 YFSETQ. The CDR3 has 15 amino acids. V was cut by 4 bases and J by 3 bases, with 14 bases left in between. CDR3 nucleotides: TGCGCCAGCAGCATGAGCCAGGGAGGTGGAAACACCATATATTTT. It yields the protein CASSMSQGGGNTIYF.

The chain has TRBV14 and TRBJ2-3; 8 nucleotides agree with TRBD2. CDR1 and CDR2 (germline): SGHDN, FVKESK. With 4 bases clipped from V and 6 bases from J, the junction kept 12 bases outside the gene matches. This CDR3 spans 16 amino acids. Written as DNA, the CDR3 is TGTGCCAGCAGCCCCTCTCCGGGACTAGTTTCCGATACGCAGTATTTT. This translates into CASSPSPGLVSDTQYF.

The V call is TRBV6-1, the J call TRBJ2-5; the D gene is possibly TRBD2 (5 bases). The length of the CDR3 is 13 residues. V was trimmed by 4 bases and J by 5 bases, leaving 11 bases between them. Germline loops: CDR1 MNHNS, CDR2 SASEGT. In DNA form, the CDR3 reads TGTGCCAGCAGTGGAGGGAGTCGGGAGACCCAGTACTTC. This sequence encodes CASSGGSRETQYF.

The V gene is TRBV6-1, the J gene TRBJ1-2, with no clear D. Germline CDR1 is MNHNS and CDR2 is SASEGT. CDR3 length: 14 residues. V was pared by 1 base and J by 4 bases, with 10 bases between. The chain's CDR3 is CASSEGMGSYGYTF. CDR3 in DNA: TGTGCCAGCAGTGAAGGGATGGGCTCCTATGGCTACACCTTC.

In DNA, the CDR3 is TGCGCCAGCAGCTTCAGGATAGCGGGATCCACAGATACGCAGTATTTT. Translated, it gives CASSFRIAGSTDTQYF. The chain uses TRBV5-1 and TRBJ2-3, with 8 bases lining up with TRBD2. The germline V gene has CDR1 SGHRS and CDR2 YFSETQ. The CDR3 loop spans 16 amino acids. The J segment lost 2 bases and the V segment lost 2 bases, leaving 7 bases of the junction unmatched.

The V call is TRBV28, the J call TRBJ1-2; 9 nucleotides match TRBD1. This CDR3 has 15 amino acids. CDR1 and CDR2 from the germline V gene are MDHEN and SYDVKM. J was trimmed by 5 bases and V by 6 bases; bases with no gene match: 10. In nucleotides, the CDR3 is TGTGCCAGCAGGGAAACCGGGACAGGGACATATGGCTACACCTTC. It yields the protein CASRETGTGTYGYTF.

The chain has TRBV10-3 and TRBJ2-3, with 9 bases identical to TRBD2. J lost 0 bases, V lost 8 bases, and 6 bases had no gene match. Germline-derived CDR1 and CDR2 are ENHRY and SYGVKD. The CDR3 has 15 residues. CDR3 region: CAIVSGGISTDTQYF. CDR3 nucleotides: TGTGCCATCGTAAGCGGGGGGATCAGCACAGATACGCAGTATTTT.

The CDR3 DNA reads as TGTGCCAGCAGCGTAGGGGGACAGGGGAATGAAAAACTGTTTTTT. Amino acid sequence: CASSVGGQGNEKLFF. This sequence joins TRBV7-2 and TRBJ1-4, with 10 bases that match TRBD1. Germline CDR1 is SGHTA and CDR2 is FQGNSA. This CDR3 is built from 15 residues. Trimming at V came to 5 bases and at J to 5 bases, leaving 5 bases not matched to a gene.

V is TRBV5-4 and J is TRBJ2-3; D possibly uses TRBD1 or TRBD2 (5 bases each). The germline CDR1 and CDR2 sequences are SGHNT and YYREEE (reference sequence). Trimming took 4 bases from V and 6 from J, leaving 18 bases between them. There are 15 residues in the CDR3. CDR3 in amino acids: CASSLGTQYPDTQYF. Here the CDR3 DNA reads TGTGCCAGCAGCCTGGGGACCCAGTACCCGGATACGCAGTATTTT.

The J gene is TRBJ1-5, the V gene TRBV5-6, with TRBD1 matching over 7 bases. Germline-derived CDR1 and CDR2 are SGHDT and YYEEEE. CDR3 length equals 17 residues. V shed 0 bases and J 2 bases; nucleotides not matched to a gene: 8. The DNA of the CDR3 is TGTGCCAGCAGCTTGGACGGCTCAGGGGGGCGCAATCAGCCCCAGCATTTT. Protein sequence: CASSLDGSGGRNQPQHF.

The CDR3 DNA is TGCGCCAGCAGAACGACAGGGGGAGAGACCCAGTACTTC. Translation gives CASRTTGGETQYF. J is TRBJ2-5 and V is TRBV4-1; TRBD1 matches 9 bases. V trimming: 6 bases; J trimming: 4 bases; junction bases outside the gene matches: 3. Germline V lookup: CDR1 MGHRA, CDR2 YSYEKL. This CDR3 region has 13 residues.